This T cell receptor (beta chain) appears in the sequencing data of a study of blood T cell repertoires in COVID-19. Profiled with immunoSEQ multiplex PCR; TCRdb holds only in-frame clones, not every one. The sample records 350,000 to 450,000 clones, approximately 87% being singletons. Germline-derived CDR1 and CDR2 are SGHTA and FQGNSA. With 2 bases clipped from V and 4 bases from J, the junction kept 1 base outside the gene matches. This CDR3 has 13 amino acids. The sample was peripheral blood. This chain links TRBV7-2 with TRBJ2-7; 8 bases are a match to TRBD1. This clonotype was sampled from an older woman with COVID-19, enrolled during active disease. CDR3 nucleotide sequence: TGTGCCAGCAGCTTACGACAGGGGTACGAGCAGTACTTC. Protein sequence: CASSLRQGYEQYF. Based on the CDR3 plus reference TRBV7-2 and TRBJ2-7, the full variable domain is GAGVSQSPSNKVTEKGKDVELRCDPISGHTALYWYRQSLGQGLEFLIYFQGNSAPDKSGLPSDRFSAERTGGSVSTLTIQRTQQEDSAVYLCASSLRQGYEQYFGPGTRLTVT.